This T cell receptor (beta chain) was captured by sequencing in a study of shared T cell receptors in the human thymus. Method: immunoSEQ multiplex PCR; TCRdb's copy keeps in-frame clones and lacks some. The repertoire holds some 400,000 clones, with about 95% as singletons. This clonotype was sampled from a human donor. Source material: thymocytes.

Written as DNA, the CDR3 is TGTGCCAGCAGCTCCTTAGTAGGGGGTCACAGGGTCTACGAGCAGTACTTC. It translates to CASSSLVGGHRVYEQYF. The chain recombines TRBV11-2 with TRBJ2-7, with D possibly being TRBD1 (6 bases). V shed 4 bases and J shed 3 bases, with 22 bases lying between them. The CDR3 has 17 residues. Germline V gives CDR1 SGHAT, CDR2 FQNNGV.